A selection of T cell receptor beta chains follows, all from one sample in a study of technical replicates of blood from a handful of donors. Assay used: immunoSEQ multiplex PCR; TCRdb lists only in-frame clones, some missing. The sample includes almost 55,000 clones, 94% of them seen just once. The sample consisted of T cells isolated from PBMCs. These receptors all stem from a human donor in good health. The CDR3 runs from the conserved cysteine through the conserved F or W. The size field is filled for only some rows; it gives once, few, many or a size class.

size	length	V	J	CDR3
.	15	TRBV29-1	TRBJ2-7	CSVAERTSVNYEQYF
.	15	TRBV11-2	TRBJ2-7	CASSLEGTGGYEQYF
.	15	TRBV13	TRBJ2-3	CASSNPGTYTDTQYF
.	14	TRBV10-3	TRBJ2-2	CAISGTENTGELFF
.	14	TRBV9	TRBJ2-2	CASSASPGGGELFF
.	15	TRBV6-6	TRBJ2-7	CASTDQGLAGYEQYF
.	13	TRBV5-1	TRBJ2-7	CASSLQGTYEQYF
.	17	TRBV28	TRBJ2-5	CASNDEHTGTTQETQYF
.	13	TRBV7-9	TRBJ2-7	CASSLLTGYEQYF
.	15	TRBV7-6	TRBJ2-7	CASSLAGTGAYEQYF
.	14	TRBV6-5	TRBJ1-3	CASSQGGSGNTIYF
.	15	TRBV7-3	TRBJ2-1	CASSPTGGPYNEQFF
.	15	TRBV12-5	TRBJ1-2	CASGLGQGGNYGYTF
.	13	TRBV28	TRBJ2-1	CASREREYNEQFF
.	12	TRBV5-6	TRBJ1-1	CASSSVDRTAFF
.	13	TRBV29-1	TRBJ1-2	CSASRDTNYGYTF
.	15	TRBV28	TRBJ2-5	CASSPSGTSGETQYF
.	12	TRBV29-1	TRBJ2-5	CSVARSQETQYF
.	15	TRBV5-4	TRBJ2-7	CASSFSGTGVYEQYF
.	16	TRBV18	TRBJ2-4	CASSPPLAGVGNIQYF
.	16	TRBV7-9	TRBJ1-4	CASTPSTVRGLEKLFF
.	17	TRBV7-9	TRBJ2-7	CASSLTYMGTQNYEQYF
once	15	TRBV13	TRBJ2-1	CASSLGGLVNNEQFF
.	16	TRBV7-3	TRBJ1-6	CASSLSGTNYNSPLHF